A selection of T cell receptor beta chains follows, all from one sample in a study of cytomegalovirus exposure and HLA in healthy donors. Using immunoSEQ multiplex PCR, the repertoire was profiled, and TCRdb retains in-frame clones only, with some absent. The sample includes fewer than 55,000 clones, roughly 93% seen only once; the top ten take 1.4%. Sequenced: PBMCs. These receptors were taken from a young man in good health and CMV-seronegative. Each CDR3 is given with its conserved first and last residue. The D gene is left open where the match is weak. Expanded clones are given a class, and other clones once, few, many or no size at all.

j_call v_call d_call cdr3_length clone_size cdr3_nt cdr3_aa
TRBJ2-7 TRBV6-5 - 12 - TGTGCCAGCAGTTACCGGTACGGCGAGCAGTACTTC CASSYRYGEQYF
TRBJ1-5 TRBV27 TRBD1 16 once TGTGCCAGCAGACCTGACAGGGGCAGGAGCAATCAGCCCCAGCATTTT CASRPDRGRSNQPQHF
TRBJ2-1 TRBV27 - 15 - TGTGCCAGCAGTTTCCTAGCGCCCCAGGAACGGGAGCAGTTCTTC CASSFLAPQEREQFF
TRBJ2-2 TRBV19 TRBD1 16 - TGTGCCAGTAGTATAGACACAGGGGTTGGGGTCGGGGAGCTGTTTTTT CASSIDTGVGVGELFF
TRBJ2-7 TRBV6-5 - 14 - TGTGCCAGCAGTTCAGACAGTCCCCCTTACGAGCAGTACTTC CASSSDSPPYEQYF
TRBJ2-5 TRBV11-3 TRBD2 19 - TGTGCCAGCAGCTTAGATCAGCGGGAGAATTGGGGCCAGCGAGAGACCCAGTACTTC CASSLDQRENWGQRETQYF
TRBJ1-2 TRBV5-1 - 16 - TGCGCCAGCAGCTTTTCAGGGGTAGGGGAGTACTATGGCTACACCTTC CASSFSGVGEYYGYTF
TRBJ2-7 TRBV4-3 - 15 - TGCGCCAGCAGCCAAGATCGACGGAGCTCCTACGAGCAGTACTTC CASSQDRRSSYEQYF
TRBJ2-1 TRBV10-1 - 16 - TGCGCCAGCAGTGAGTCGGGACTCGATACCTACAATGAGCAGTTCTTC CASSESGLDTYNEQFF
TRBJ2-2 TRBV10-1 - 14 - TGCGCCAGCGGGTCTCTACAGGGAGCCGGGGAGCTGTTTTTT CASGSLQGAGELFF
TRBJ1-5 TRBV5-1 TRBD1 16 once TGCGCCAGCAGCCCCGGGACAGGGGGGTTGAATCAGCCCCAGCATTTT CASSPGTGGLNQPQHF
TRBJ2-1 TRBV7-9 TRBD2 15 - TGTGCCAGCAGCCCCCTAGCGGGGCTCTACAATGAGCAGTTCTTC CASSPLAGLYNEQFF
TRBJ1-1 TRBV28 - 14 - TGTGCCAGCAAAGCCGGGGGGATGAACACTGAAGCTTTCTTT CASKAGGMNTEAFF
TRBJ2-7 TRBV14 TRBD2 16 - TGTGCCAGCAGCCAAGCGAGAGCGGGACCCAGATACGAGCAGTACTTC CASSQARAGPRYEQYF
TRBJ2-7 TRBV5-1 - 12 - TGCGCCAGCAGCTTGGCATCTTCAGGGTGGTACTTC CASSLASSGWYF
TRBJ2-3 TRBV5-6 - 15 - TGTGCCAGCAGCCCCCTCGGGACTGGCACAGATACGCAGTATTTT CASSPLGTGTDTQYF
TRBJ2-7 TRBV5-1 - 14 - TGCGCCAGCAGCCCGGACACCGGAGTGGGTATACAGTACTTC CASSPDTGVGIQYF
TRBJ2-7 TRBV7-9 - 18 - TGTGCCAGCAGCTTGAAGGGACTGCCAGGCGGCCGTTCCTACGAGCAGTACTTC CASSLKGLPGGRSYEQYF
TRBJ2-3 TRBV7-2 TRBD2 13 - TGTGCCAGCAGGGAAGCTAGCGGGAGTTCGCAGTATTTT CASREASGSSQYF
TRBJ2-5 TRBV12-5 - 16 once TGTGCTAGTGGATTTGGAGCAGGGGACCTGCCGGAGACCCAGTACTTC CASGFGAGDLPETQYF
TRBJ2-3 TRBV11-2 - 17 - TGTGCCAGCAGCTTTAAAAGTAGCGCCTTTAGCACAGATACGCAGTATTTT CASSFKSSAFSTDTQYF
TRBJ1-2 TRBV6-5 TRBD1 14 - TGTGCCAGCAGACCCGGGACAGCTAACTATGGCTACACCTTC CASRPGTANYGYTF
TRBJ1-1 TRBV5-6 - 13 - TGTGCCAGCAGCTGGGAGGTCCAAGGCGAAGCTTTCTTT CASSWEVQGEAFF
TRBJ2-2 TRBV6-5 - 14 - TGTGTCGCACACGAGGGATGGCGGACCGGGGAGCTGTTTTTT CVAHEGWRTGELFF
TRBJ2-7 TRBV5-1 TRBD1 16 - TGCGCCAGCAGTCAAGGACAGGCTTTAGGTATCCACGAGCAGTACTTC CASSQGQALGIHEQYF
TRBJ2-2 TRBV28 TRBD2 15 - TGTGCCAGCAGTTTAATAGCGGGAGGGCCCGGGGAGCTGTTTTTT CASSLIAGGPGELFF
TRBJ2-3 TRBV5-1 - 15 - TGCGCCAGCAGCTTAGAGGGAGGAGGGGCAGATACGCAGTATTTT CASSLEGGGADTQYF
TRBJ1-5 TRBV2 - 14 - TGTGCCAGCAGTCCTGGGCCAAACCTACAGCCCCAGCATTTT CASSPGPNLQPQHF
TRBJ2-7 TRBV10-2 TRBD1 14 once TGCGCCAGCAGTGGCGGGACAGGGGGGGACGAGCAGTACTTC CASSGGTGGDEQYF
TRBJ2-1 TRBV4-1 TRBD2 17 - TGCGCCAGCAGCCAAGTCCTACTAGCGAGTAGTTACAATGAGCAGTTCTTC CASSQVLLASSYNEQFF
TRBJ2-1 TRBV19 TRBD1 16 - TGTGCCAGTAGTATAATAACAGGGGCCCCCAACAATGAGCAGTTCTTC CASSIITGAPNNEQFF
TRBJ1-2 TRBV2 - 13 - TGTGCCAGCACTTCGGGGTTAAGGGATGGCTACACCTTC CASTSGLRDGYTF
TRBJ1-1 TRBV5-1 - 13 - TGCGCCAGCAGCTCGGGAACGAACACTGAAGCTTTCTTT CASSSGTNTEAFF
TRBJ1-2 TRBV28 TRBD1 14 - TGTGCCAGCAGTTTGGGCAGGGGGCAGTATGGCTACACCTTC CASSLGRGQYGYTF
TRBJ2-1 TRBV5-1 TRBD2 15 - TGCGCCAGCAGCTTTAACGGGAGGGCAAAGAATGAGCAGTTCTTC CASSFNGRAKNEQFF
TRBJ1-1 TRBV28 TRBD1 16 - TGTGCCAGCAGTCCGAACAGGGGGAGGAGGAACACTGAAGCTTTCTTT CASSPNRGRRNTEAFF
TRBJ2-1 TRBV5-4 TRBD2 13 - TGTGCCAGCAGCTTGGGACTAGCGAATGAGCAGTTCTTC CASSLGLANEQFF
TRBJ2-7 TRBV7-2 - 11 few TGTGCCAGCAGTTCAGCCTACGAGCAGTACTTC CASSSAYEQYF
TRBJ2-1 TRBV30 - 11 - TGTGCCTGGAGTGGCAGCAATGAGCAGTTCTTC CAWSGSNEQFF